These 11 T cell receptor beta chains came from one sample sequenced in a study of blood T cell repertoires in COVID-19. Some clones are missing from TCRdb's copy, which holds only in-frame ones; the method was immunoSEQ multiplex PCR. The table has about 400,000 clones, roughly 86% seen once. Sample: PBMCs or T cells enriched from blood (not recorded which). Every receptor here comes from a woman aged 40 to 50 with acute COVID-19.

The chain has TRBV5-1 and TRBJ2-7; possibly TRBD1 for D (6 bases). CDR3 length equals 17 residues. With 4 bases removed from V and 3 bases from J, the gap between germline ends came to 23 bases. The V gene's germline CDR1 is SGHRS and CDR2 YFSETQ. CDR3: CASSPGFRDTSIYEQYF. CDR3 coding DNA: TGCGCCAGCAGCCCTGGATTCCGGGACACTTCTATCTACGAGCAGTACTTC.

The DNA of the CDR3 is TGTGCCAGCAGCCTCAGGACTAGCGCCGGATTTGATGAGCAGTTCTTC. Protein: CASSLRTSAGFDEQFF. The chain couples TRBV3-1 (or the pseudogene TRBV3-2) to TRBJ2-1; 9 bases map to TRBD2. The CDR3 is made up of 16 amino acids. V trimming: 4 bases; J trimming: 8 bases; junction bases outside the gene matches: 12. Germline values: CDR1 LGHDT, CDR2 YNNKEL (reference sequence).

The chain recombines TRBV11-2 with TRBJ2-1; weak D call: TRBD1 (6 bases). Germline CDR1 is SGHAT and CDR2 is FQNNGV. The CDR3 runs to 15 residues. V lost 1 base and J lost 4, with 11 bases in between. The CDR3 sequence: CASSLAWTAYNEQFF. CDR3 DNA: TGTGCCAGCAGCTTAGCTTGGACAGCTTACAATGAGCAGTTCTTC. The variable domain in full, completed from reference TRBV11-2 and TRBJ2-1, reads EAGVAQSPRYKIIEKRQSVAFWCNPISGHATLYWYQQILGQGPKLLIQFQNNGVVDDSQLPKDRFSAERLKGVDSTLKIQPAKLEDSAVYLCASSLAWTAYNEQFFGPGTRLTVL.

The rearrangement links TRBV25-1 to TRBJ2-3; 7 bases align to TRBD1. V dropped 7 bases and J dropped 4; count of bases not matched to a gene: 2. The CDR3 spans 12 residues. The V gene's germline CDR1 is MGHDK and CDR2 SYGVNS. The CDR3 loop reads CASNRGPDTQYF. CDR3 nucleotide sequence: TGTGCCAGCAACAGGGGACCAGATACGCAGTATTTT.

The V gene is TRBV2, the J gene TRBJ2-6, with D hard to call. This CDR3 comprises 16 residues. V was clipped by 9 bases and J by 4 bases, with 19 bases between them. Germline CDR1 SNHLY, CDR2 FYNNEI. CDR3 in DNA: TGTGCCAGTGCGAGGCGACCTTCCGGGGGGGCCAACGTCCTGACTTTC. Its translation is CASARRPSGGANVLTF.

The chain joins TRBV12-3 or TRBV12-4 to TRBJ1-5; D ambiguous. The length of the CDR3 is 13 residues. V lost 3 bases, J lost 7 bases, and 10 bases lay in between. Here the CDR3 DNA reads TGTGCCAGCAGTTTTCTCTACCAACAGCCCCAGCATTTT. This codes for CASSFLYQQPQHF.

The V gene is TRBV27, the J gene TRBJ1-1; 8 bases are shared with TRBD1. The CDR3 has 15 residues. The trim removed 4 bases at V and 0 bases at J, leaving 4 bases unmatched. Per the germline V gene, CDR1 is MNHEY and CDR2 is SMNVEV (reference sequence). CDR3: CASSYDRGMNTEAFF. The CDR3 DNA is TGTGCCAGCAGTTACGACAGGGGAATGAACACTGAAGCTTTCTTT.

The rearrangement uses TRBV5-1 and TRBJ2-1; the match to TRBD2 covers 13 bases. With 3 bases clipped from V and 10 bases from J, the junction kept 10 bases outside the gene matches. CDR1 SGHRS and CDR2 YFSETQ come from the germline V gene. CDR3 length: 16 amino acids. CDR3 protein: CASSSLTSGGADEQFF. Written as DNA, the CDR3 is TGCGCCAGCAGCTCCCTAACTAGCGGGGGGGCGGACGAGCAGTTCTTC.

The chain has TRBV6-1 and TRBJ2-5; a weak D match, TRBD1 (7 bases). V dropped 2 bases and J dropped 10 bases, with 23 bases sitting between them. The CDR3 has 16 residues. The V gene's germline CDR1 is MNHNS and CDR2 SASEGT. CDR3 residues: CASSESTGLLRGDQYF. The CDR3 region has the DNA TGTGCCAGCAGTGAAAGTACCGGACTACTCAGGGGGGACCAGTACTTC.

The chain has TRBV11-2 and TRBJ1-1; D remains ambiguous. V dropped 3 bases and J dropped 1 base, with 6 bases sitting between them. Germline CDR1 reads SGHAT; CDR2 reads FQNNGV. The CDR3 covers 13 residues. This CDR3 reads CASSFGPNTEAFF. CDR3 nucleotides: TGTGCCAGCAGCTTTGGCCCGAACACTGAAGCTTTCTTT.

In this sample, this clone turned up once. This chain connects TRBV3-1 (or the pseudogene TRBV3-2) to TRBJ1-2; the match to TRBD1 covers 10 bases. CDR3 length: 14 amino acids. V shed 3 bases and J 6 bases; nucleotides not matched to a gene: 4. Germline V gene lookup returns CDR1 LGHDT and CDR2 YNNKEL (reference sequence). CDR3 region: CASSQEGQGHGYTF. Here the CDR3 DNA reads TGTGCCAGCAGCCAGGAGGGACAGGGGCATGGCTACACCTTC.